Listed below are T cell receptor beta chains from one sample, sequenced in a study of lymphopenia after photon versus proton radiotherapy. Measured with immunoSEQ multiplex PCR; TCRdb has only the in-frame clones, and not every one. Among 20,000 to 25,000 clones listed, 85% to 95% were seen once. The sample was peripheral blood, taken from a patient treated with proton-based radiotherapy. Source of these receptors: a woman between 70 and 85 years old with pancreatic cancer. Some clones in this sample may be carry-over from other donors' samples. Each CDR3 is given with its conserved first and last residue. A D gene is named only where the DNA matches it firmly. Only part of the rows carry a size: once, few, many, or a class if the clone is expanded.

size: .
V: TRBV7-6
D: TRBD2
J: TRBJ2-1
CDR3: CASSFLAGIPNEQFF
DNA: TGTGCCAGCAGCTTCTTAGCGGGAATCCCCAATGAGCAGTTCTTC

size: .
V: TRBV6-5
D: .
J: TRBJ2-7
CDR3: CASSGRPADRYEQYF
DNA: TGTGCCAGCAGCGGCCGGCCAGCGGATCGCTACGAGCAGTACTTC

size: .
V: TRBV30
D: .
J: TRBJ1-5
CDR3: CACDSSYSNQPQHF
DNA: TGTGCCTGTGACAGTAGCTATAGCAATCAGCCCCAGCATTTT

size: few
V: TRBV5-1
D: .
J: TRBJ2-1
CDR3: CASSLVRDNNEQFF
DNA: TGCGCCAGCAGCTTGGTCAGGGACAACAATGAGCAGTTCTTC

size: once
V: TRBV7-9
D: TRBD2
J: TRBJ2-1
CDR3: CASSPRTSGSSYNEQFF
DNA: TGTGCCAGCAGCCCTCGGACTAGCGGTAGCTCCTACAATGAGCAGTTCTTC

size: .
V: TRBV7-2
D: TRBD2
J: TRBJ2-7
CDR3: CASSLVAGVSSYEQYF
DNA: TGTGCCAGCAGCTTAGTAGCGGGAGTAAGCTCCTACGAGCAGTACTTC

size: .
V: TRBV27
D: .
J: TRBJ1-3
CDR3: CASSLQHRGNTIYF
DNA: TGTGCCAGCAGTTTACAGCACAGGGGAAACACCATATATTTT

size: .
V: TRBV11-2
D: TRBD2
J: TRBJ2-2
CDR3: CASSLRTSGVNTGELFF
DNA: TGTGCCAGCAGCCTACGGACTAGCGGGGTGAACACCGGGGAGCTGTTTTTT

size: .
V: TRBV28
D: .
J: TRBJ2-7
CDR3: CASRPRFRAYEQYF
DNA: TGTGCCAGCAGGCCCAGATTCCGCGCCTACGAGCAGTACTTC

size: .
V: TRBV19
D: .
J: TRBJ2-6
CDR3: CASTSRGAGANVLTF
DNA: TGTGCCAGTACGTCCAGGGGCGCCGGGGCCAACGTCCTGACTTTC

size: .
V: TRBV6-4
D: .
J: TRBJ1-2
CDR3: CASSDSIQGIGGYTF
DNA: TGTGCCAGCAGTGACTCGATACAGGGCATAGGTGGCTACACCTTC

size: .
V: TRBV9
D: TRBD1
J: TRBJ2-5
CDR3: CASSTGVQALWETQYF
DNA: TGTGCCAGCAGCACAGGGGTCCAAGCCCTATGGGAGACCCAGTACTTC

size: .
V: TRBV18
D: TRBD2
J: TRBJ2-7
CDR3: CASSPQREGPEQYF
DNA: TGTGCCAGCTCACCTCAGCGGGAGGGCCCCGAGCAGTACTTC

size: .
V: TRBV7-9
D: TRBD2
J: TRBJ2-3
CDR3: CASSPDLAGYTDTQYF
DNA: TGTGCCAGCAGCCCTGACCTAGCGGGCTACACAGATACGCAGTATTTT

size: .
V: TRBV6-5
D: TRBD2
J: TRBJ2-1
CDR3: CASRIAGGRDNEQFF
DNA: TGTGCCAGCAGAATAGCGGGAGGCCGTGACAATGAGCAGTTCTTC

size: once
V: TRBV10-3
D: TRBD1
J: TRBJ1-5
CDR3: CAISEQGAAQPQHF
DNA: TGTGCCATCAGTGAACAGGGGGCTGCTCAGCCCCAGCATTTT